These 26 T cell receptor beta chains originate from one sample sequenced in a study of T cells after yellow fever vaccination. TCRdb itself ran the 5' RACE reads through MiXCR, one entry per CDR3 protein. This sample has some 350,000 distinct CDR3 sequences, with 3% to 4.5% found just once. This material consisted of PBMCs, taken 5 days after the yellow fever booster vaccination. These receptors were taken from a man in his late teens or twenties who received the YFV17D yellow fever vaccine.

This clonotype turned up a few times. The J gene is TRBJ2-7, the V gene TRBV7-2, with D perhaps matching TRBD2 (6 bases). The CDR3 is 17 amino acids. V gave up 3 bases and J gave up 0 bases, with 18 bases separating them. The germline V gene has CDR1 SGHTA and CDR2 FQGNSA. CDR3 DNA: TGTGCCAGCAGCTTGAGATTACAGGCGGGAAGCTCCTACGAGCAGTACGTC. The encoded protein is CASSLRLQAGSSYEQYV.

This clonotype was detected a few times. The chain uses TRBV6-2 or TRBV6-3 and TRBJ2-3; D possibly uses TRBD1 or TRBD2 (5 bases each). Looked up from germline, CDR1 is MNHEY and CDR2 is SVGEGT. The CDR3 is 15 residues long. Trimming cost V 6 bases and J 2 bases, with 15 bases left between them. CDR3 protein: CASRLWVGTTDTQYF. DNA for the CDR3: TGTGCCAGCAGATTATGGGTGGGGACCACAGATACGCAGTATTTT.

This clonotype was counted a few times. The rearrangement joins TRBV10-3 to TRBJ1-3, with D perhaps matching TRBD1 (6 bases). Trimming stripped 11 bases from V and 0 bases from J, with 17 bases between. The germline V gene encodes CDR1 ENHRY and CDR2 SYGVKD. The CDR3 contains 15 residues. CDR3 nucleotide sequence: TGTGCCGCGAATGGGGGGCCACTCTCTGGAAACACCATATATTTT. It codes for CAANGGPLSGNTIYF.

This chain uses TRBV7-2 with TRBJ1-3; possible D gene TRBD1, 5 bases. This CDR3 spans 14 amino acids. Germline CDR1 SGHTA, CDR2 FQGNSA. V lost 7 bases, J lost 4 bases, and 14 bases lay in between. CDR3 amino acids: CASTLRGGGNTIYF. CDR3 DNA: TGTGCCAGCACCCTAAGGGGAGGCGGAAACACCATATATTTT.

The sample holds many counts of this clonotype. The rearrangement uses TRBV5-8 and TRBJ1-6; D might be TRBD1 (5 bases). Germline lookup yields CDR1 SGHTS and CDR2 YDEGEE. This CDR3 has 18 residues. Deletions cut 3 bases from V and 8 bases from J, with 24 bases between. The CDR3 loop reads CASSSPYGEGPSDSPLHF. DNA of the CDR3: TGTGCCAGCAGCTCACCCTATGGAGAGGGGCCTTCTGATTCACCCCTCCACTTT.

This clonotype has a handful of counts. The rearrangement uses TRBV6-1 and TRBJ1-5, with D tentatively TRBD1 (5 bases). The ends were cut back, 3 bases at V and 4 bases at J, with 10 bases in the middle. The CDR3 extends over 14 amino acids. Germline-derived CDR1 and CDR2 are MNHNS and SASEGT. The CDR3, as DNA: TGTGCCAGCAGTGATACGGGGGGGAATCAGCCCCAGCATTTT. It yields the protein CASSDTGGNQPQHF.

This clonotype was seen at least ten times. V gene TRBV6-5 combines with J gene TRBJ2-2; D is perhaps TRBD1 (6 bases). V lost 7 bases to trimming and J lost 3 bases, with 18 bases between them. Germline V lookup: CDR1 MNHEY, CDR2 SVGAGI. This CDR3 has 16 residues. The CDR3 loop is CASTPFPDRYTGELFF. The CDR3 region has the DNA TGTGCCAGCACTCCCTTCCCGGACAGATACACCGGGGAGCTGTTTTTT.

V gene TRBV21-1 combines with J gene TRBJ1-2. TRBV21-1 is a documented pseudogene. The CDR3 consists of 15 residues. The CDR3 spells CASSKEGSLNSRYTF. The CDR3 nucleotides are TGTGCCAGCAGCAAAGAAGGTTCACTTAATTCCCGCTACACCTTC.

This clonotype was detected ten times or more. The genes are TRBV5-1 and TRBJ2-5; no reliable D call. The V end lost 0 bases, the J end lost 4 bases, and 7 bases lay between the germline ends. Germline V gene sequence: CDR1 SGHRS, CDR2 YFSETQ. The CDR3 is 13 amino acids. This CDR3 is CASSLDQRETQYF. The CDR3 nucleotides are TGCGCCAGCAGCTTGGACCAGCGAGAGACCCAGTACTTC.

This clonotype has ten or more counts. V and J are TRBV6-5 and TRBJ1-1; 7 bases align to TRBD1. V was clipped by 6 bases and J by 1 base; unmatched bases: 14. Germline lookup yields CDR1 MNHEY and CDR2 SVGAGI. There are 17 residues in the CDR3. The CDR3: CASSTNRRGARNTEAFF. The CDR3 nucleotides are TGTGCCAGCAGCACCAACCGCAGGGGGGCTCGGAACACTGAAGCTTTCTTT.

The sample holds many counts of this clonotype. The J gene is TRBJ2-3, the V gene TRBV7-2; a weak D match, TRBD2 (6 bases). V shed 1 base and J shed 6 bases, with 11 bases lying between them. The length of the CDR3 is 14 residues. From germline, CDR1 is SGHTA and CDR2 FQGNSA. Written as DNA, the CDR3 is TGTGCCAGCAGCTTAGGGGGGGACGTGGATACGCAGTATTTT. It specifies CASSLGGDVDTQYF.

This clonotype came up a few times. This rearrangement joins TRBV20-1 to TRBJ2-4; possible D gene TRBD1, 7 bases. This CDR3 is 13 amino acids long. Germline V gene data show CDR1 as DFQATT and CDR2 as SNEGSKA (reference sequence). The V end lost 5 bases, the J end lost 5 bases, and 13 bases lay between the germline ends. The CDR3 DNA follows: TGCAGTGCTTTTACAGGGGAGGAAAACATTCAGTACTTC. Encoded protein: CSAFTGEENIQYF.

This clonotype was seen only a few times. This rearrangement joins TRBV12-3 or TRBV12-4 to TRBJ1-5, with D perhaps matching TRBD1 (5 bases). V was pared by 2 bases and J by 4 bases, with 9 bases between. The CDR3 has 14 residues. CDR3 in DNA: TGTGCCAGCAGTTTATTCGGGGGAAATCAGCCCCAGCATTTT. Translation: CASSLFGGNQPQHF.

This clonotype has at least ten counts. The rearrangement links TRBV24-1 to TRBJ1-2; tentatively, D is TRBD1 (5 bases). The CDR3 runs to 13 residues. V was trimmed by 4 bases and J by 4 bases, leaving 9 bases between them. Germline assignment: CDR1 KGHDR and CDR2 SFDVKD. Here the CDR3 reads CATSDGTGYGYTF. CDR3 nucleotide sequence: TGTGCCACCAGTGACGGTACAGGCTATGGCTACACCTTC.

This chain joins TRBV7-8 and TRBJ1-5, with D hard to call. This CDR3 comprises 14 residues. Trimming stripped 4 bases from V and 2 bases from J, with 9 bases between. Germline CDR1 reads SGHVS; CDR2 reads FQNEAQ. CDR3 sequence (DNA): TGTGCCAGCAGCTCCTCACCAGGCAATCAGCCCCAGCATTTT. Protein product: CASSSSPGNQPQHF.

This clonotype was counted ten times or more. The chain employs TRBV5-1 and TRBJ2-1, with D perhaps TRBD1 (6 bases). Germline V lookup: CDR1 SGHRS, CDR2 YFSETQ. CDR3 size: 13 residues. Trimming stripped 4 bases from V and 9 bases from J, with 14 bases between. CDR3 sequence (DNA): TGCGCCAGCAGCCCGGACAGATTTAGTGAGCAGTTCTTC. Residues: CASSPDRFSEQFF.

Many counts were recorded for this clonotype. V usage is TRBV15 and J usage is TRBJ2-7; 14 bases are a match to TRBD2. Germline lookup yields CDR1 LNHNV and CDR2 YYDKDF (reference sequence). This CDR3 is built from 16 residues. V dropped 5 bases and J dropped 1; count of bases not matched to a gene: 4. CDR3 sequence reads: CATSGGLAGGSYEQYF. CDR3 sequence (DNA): TGTGCCACCAGCGGAGGACTAGCGGGGGGTTCCTACGAGCAGTACTTC.

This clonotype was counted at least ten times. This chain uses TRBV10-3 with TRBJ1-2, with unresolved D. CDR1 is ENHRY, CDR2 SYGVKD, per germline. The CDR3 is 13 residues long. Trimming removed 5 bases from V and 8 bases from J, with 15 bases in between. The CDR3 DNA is TGTGCCATCAGTTCCGGACTCCTAGGCGGCTACACCTTC. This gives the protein CAISSGLLGGYTF.

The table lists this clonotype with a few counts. CDR3 loop: CASSLAMVTGNTIYF. Here the CDR3 DNA reads TGTGCCAGCAGCTTAGCGATGGTCACTGGAAACACCATATATTTT. The J gene is TRBJ1-3, the V gene TRBV7-9; D ambiguous. Germline assignment: CDR1 SEHNR and CDR2 FQNEAQ (reference sequence). Trimming left V 0 bases short and J 2 bases short, with 8 bases between. This CDR3 spans 15 amino acids. Drawing the rest from reference TRBV7-9 and TRBJ1-3, the complete variable domain is DTGVSQNPRHKITKRGQNVTFRCDPISEHNRLYWYRQTLGQGPEFLTYFQNEAQLEKSRLLSDRFSAERPKGSFSTLEIQRTEQGDSAMYLCASSLAMVTGNTIYFGEGSWLTVV.

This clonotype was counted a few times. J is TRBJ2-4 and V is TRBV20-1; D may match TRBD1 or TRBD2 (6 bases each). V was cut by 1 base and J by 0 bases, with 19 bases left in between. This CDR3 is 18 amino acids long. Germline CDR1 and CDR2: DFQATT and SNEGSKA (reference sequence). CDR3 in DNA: TGCAGTGCTAGAGGGGTGGAGGGGGTTATTCTAGCCAAAAACATTCAGTACTTC. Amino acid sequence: CSARGVEGVILAKNIQYF.

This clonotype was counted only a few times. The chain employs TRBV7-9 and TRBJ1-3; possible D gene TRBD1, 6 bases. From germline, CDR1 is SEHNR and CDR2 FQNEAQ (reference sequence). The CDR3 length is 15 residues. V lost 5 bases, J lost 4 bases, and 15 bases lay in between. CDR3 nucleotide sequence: TGTGCCAGCAGCGTTCACCGGGACATCGGAAACACCATATATTTT. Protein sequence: CASSVHRDIGNTIYF.

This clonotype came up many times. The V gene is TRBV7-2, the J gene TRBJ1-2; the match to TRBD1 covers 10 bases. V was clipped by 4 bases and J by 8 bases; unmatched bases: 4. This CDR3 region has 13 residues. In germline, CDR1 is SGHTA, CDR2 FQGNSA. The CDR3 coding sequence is TGTGCCAGCAGCTACCGGGACAGGGGAGGCTACACCTTC. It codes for CASSYRDRGGYTF. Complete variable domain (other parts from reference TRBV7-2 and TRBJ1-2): GAGVSQSPSNKVTEKGKDVELRCDPISGHTALYWYRQSLGQGLEFLIYFQGNSAPDKSGLPSDRFSAERTGGSVSTLTIQRTQQEDSAVYLCASSYRDRGGYTFGSGTRLTVV.

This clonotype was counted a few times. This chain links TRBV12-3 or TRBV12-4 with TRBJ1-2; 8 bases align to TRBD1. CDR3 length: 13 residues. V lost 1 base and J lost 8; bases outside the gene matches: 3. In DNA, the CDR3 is TGTGCCAGCAGTTTAGGGACAGGGAGGGGCTACACCTTC. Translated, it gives CASSLGTGRGYTF.

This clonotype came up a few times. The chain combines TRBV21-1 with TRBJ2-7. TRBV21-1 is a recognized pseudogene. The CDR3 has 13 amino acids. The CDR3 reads CARNLQGSYEQYV. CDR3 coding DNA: TGTGCCCGAAACTTACAGGGCTCCTACGAGCAGTACGTC.

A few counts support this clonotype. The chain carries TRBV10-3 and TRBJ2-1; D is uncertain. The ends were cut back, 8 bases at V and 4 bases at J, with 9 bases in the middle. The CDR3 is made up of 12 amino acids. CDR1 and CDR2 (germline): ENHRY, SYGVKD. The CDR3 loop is CAIAPDYNEQFF. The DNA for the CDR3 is TGTGCCATCGCTCCGGATTACAATGAGCAGTTCTTC.

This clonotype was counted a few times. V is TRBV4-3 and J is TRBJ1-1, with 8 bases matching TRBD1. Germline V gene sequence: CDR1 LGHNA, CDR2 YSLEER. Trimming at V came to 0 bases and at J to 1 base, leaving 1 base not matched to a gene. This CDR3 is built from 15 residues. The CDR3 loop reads CASSQDGTGNTEAFF. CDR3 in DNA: TGCGCCAGCAGCCAAGATGGGACAGGGAACACTGAAGCTTTCTTT.